This TCR beta chain was observed in a study of shared T cell receptors in the human thymus. CDR3 size: 14 residues. The germline CDR1 and CDR2 sequences are GTSNPN and SVGIG (reference sequence). Unmatched junction bases numbered 9, after V lost 4 bases and J lost 6 bases. TCRdb's copy holds only in-frame clones and misses some; the assay was immunoSEQ multiplex PCR. This repertoire shows hundreds of thousands of clones, more than 85% found once; its top ten account for about 0.02%. The sequence was obtained from a human donor. The chain combines TRBV30 with TRBJ1-5, with 7 bases fitting TRBD1. Sequencing was done on a sample of thymocytes. CDR3 in amino acids: CAWTKGAAGQPQHF. Here the CDR3 DNA reads TGTGCCTGGACCAAGGGGGCAGCCGGTCAGCCCCAGCATTTT. Based on the CDR3 plus reference TRBV30 and TRBJ1-5, the full variable domain is SQTIHQWPATLVQPVGSPLSLECTVEGTSNPNLYWYRQAAGRGLQLLFYSVGIGQISSEVPQNLSASRPQDRQFILSSKKLLLSDSGFYLCAWTKGAAGQPQHFGDGTRLSIL.